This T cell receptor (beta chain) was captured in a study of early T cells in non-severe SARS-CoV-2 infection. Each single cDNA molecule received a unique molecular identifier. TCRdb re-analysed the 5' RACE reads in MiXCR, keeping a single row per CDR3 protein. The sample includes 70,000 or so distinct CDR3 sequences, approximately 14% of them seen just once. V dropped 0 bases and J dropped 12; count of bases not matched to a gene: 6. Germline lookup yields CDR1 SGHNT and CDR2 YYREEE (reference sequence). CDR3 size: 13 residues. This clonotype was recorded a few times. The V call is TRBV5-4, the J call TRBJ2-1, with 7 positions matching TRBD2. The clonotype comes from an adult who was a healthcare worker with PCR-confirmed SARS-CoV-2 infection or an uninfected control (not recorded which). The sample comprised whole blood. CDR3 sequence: CASSLAGGKPQFF. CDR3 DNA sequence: TGTGCCAGCAGCTTGGCCGGGGGGAAGCCGCAGTTCTTC.